What follows are 22 T cell receptor beta chains derived from one specimen sequenced in a study of T cells in Graves' hyperthyroidism and ophthalmopathy. It was RNA transcripts that yielded the amplified TCR beta CDR3 regions. With the HTBI primer set, the TCR CDR3 went through a first round of RT-PCR. TCRdb called the multiplex PCR reads again in MiXCR, with one record for every CDR3 protein. In the table there are 500,000 to 750,000 distinct CDR3 sequences, just over 45% of which are singletons. The sample was peripheral blood or thyroid tissue (not recorded which). The source of these receptors is a woman aged 18-29 years with Graves' hyperthyroidism.

This clonotype has a handful of counts. The genes are TRBV4-1 and TRBJ1-3, with D possibly matching TRBD1 (5 bases). Germline CDR1 and CDR2: MGHRA and YSYEKL. Trimming left V 7 bases short and J 7 bases short, with 17 bases between. The CDR3 extends over 14 amino acids. CDR3 nucleotide sequence: TGCGCCAGCACCCCACAGAGGGGTTTCAACACCATATATTTT. The encoded protein is CASTPQRGFNTIYF.

The chain employs TRBV29-1 and TRBJ2-2, with D perhaps matching TRBD1 or TRBD2 (6 bases each). Trimming took off 4 bases at V and 6 bases at J, with 12 bases between the two ends. The CDR3 totals 13 residues. Germline lookup yields CDR1 SQVTM and CDR2 ANQGSEA. This CDR3 reads CSVVGGASGELFF. The DNA of the CDR3 is TGCAGCGTTGTGGGGGGCGCATCCGGGGAGCTGTTTTTT.

This clonotype was seen repeatedly, ten times or more. V is TRBV4-1 and J is TRBJ2-7, with TRBD2 matching over 7 bases. Germline lookup yields CDR1 MGHRA and CDR2 YSYEKL. The trim removed 1 base at V and 6 bases at J, leaving 9 bases unmatched. The CDR3 runs to 15 residues. The DNA of the CDR3 is TGCGCCAGCAGCCAAGGAACCGCCAGCGGGGTCGAGCAGTACTTC. This gives the protein CASSQGTASGVEQYF.

The chain employs TRBV20-1 and TRBJ2-7; 10 bases agree with TRBD2. Per germline, CDR1 DFQATT and CDR2 SNEGSKA (reference sequence). The CDR3 spans 16 residues. V dropped 0 bases and J dropped 3; count of bases not matched to a gene: 8. CDR3 coding DNA: TGCAGTGCTAGAGATCGGATCAGGACTAGCGGCTACGAGCAGTACTTC. Translated: CSARDRIRTSGYEQYF.

This clonotype occurred many times. The chain has TRBV20-1 and TRBJ1-6; TRBD1 matches 9 bases. The CDR3 covers 13 residues. J gave up 6 bases and V 6 bases, and 3 bases lay outside the gene matches. The V gene's germline CDR1 is DFQATT and CDR2 SNEGSKA (reference sequence). The CDR3 sequence: CSAETGGNSPLHF. DNA for the CDR3: TGCAGTGCCGAGACAGGGGGTAATTCACCCCTCCACTTT.

The rearrangement uses TRBV29-1 and TRBJ1-5; TRBD1 matches at 7 bases. The germline CDR1 and CDR2 sequences are SQVTM and ANQGSEA. The CDR3 is 12 amino acids. The CDR3 nucleotides are TGCAGTCCCTTACAGGGGTGGCAGCCCCAGCATTTT. Protein: CSPLQGWQPQHF.

This clonotype was observed many times. The gene calls are TRBV9 and TRBJ1-5; D call uncertain. This CDR3 has 11 amino acids. V was trimmed by 7 bases and J by 6 bases, leaving 8 bases between them. CDR1 is SGDLS and CDR2 is YYNGEE in the germline V gene. The CDR3 DNA sequence: TGTGCCAGCGGTGTAAGTCAGCCCCAGCATTTT. This translates into CASGVSQPQHF. Combining the CDR3 with reference TRBV9 and TRBJ1-5 gives the whole variable domain DSGVTQTPKHLITATGQRVTLRCSPRSGDLSVYWYQQSLDQGLQFLIQYYNGEERAKGNILERFSAQQFPDLHSELNLSSLELGDSALYFCASGVSQPQHFGDGTRLSIL.

V gene TRBV5-4 combines with J gene TRBJ2-5, with D maybe TRBD2 (5 bases). V was pared by 2 bases and J by 5 bases, with 13 bases between. This CDR3 is 14 amino acids long. Germline loops: CDR1 SGHNT, CDR2 YYREEE (reference sequence). The CDR3 coding sequence is TGTGCCAGCAGCTTTGCTGGGGAGACCGAGACCCAGTACTTC. It is translated as CASSFAGETETQYF. Supplemented by reference TRBV5-4 and TRBJ2-5, the full variable domain reads ETGVTQSPTHLIKTRGQQVTLRCSSQSGHNTVSWYQQALGQGPQFIFQYYREEENGRGNFPPRFSGLQFPNYSSELNVNALELDDSALYLCASSFAGETETQYFGPGTRLLVL.

The chain couples TRBV2 to TRBJ1-6; weak D call: TRBD1 (6 bases). V was cut by 7 bases and J by 5 bases, with 9 bases left in between. The CDR3 length is 13 residues. The germline V gene encodes CDR1 SNHLY and CDR2 FYNNEI. The CDR3 here is CASIRTDNSPLHF. The CDR3 DNA sequence: TGTGCCAGCATACGGACAGATAATTCACCCCTCCACTTT.

This rearrangement joins TRBV11-2 to TRBJ2-5; unclear D gene. CDR3 size: 13 residues. Germline-derived CDR1 and CDR2 are SGHAT and FQNNGV. The V end lost 6 bases, the J end lost 3 bases, and 11 bases lay between the germline ends. Here the CDR3 reads CASRDLLEETQYF. In DNA, the CDR3 is TGTGCCAGCAGAGATCTTTTGGAAGAGACCCAGTACTTC. The variable domain in full, completed from reference TRBV11-2 and TRBJ2-5, reads EAGVAQSPRYKIIEKRQSVAFWCNPISGHATLYWYQQILGQGPKLLIQFQNNGVVDDSQLPKDRFSAERLKGVDSTLKIQPAKLEDSAVYLCASRDLLEETQYFGPGTRLLVL.

The sample holds many counts of this clonotype. V gene TRBV4-1 combines with J gene TRBJ2-6, with a weak D call TRBD2 (6 bases). Trimming left V 0 bases short and J 2 bases short, with 8 bases between. Germline CDR1 and CDR2: MGHRA and YSYEKL. This CDR3 has 16 residues. The CDR3 loop is CASSQEGGAGANVLTF. In DNA form, the CDR3 reads TGCGCCAGCAGCCAAGAAGGAGGGGCTGGGGCCAACGTCCTGACTTTC.

This clonotype was counted once. The V and J genes are TRBV20-1 and TRBJ2-5; no clear D. V lost 4 bases and J lost 2, with 11 bases in between. CDR1 and CDR2 (germline): DFQATT, SNEGSKA (reference sequence). The CDR3 runs 13 residues. CDR3 nucleotides: TGCAGTGCTACCGCCGGGCCTCAAGAGACCCAGTACTTC. Translating it yields CSATAGPQETQYF.

The sample holds many counts of this clonotype. This chain uses TRBV28 with TRBJ2-6, with D unresolved. The germline gives CDR1 MDHEN, CDR2 SYDVKM. V was trimmed by 5 bases and J by 0 bases, leaving 8 bases between them. This CDR3 region has 15 residues. This chain's CDR3 is CASSPGLSGANVLTF. The CDR3 coding sequence is TGTGCCAGCAGTCCAGGCCTCTCTGGGGCCAACGTCCTGACTTTC.

The rearrangement joins TRBV7-2 to TRBJ2-7; possible D gene TRBD2, 6 bases. The ends were cut back, 4 bases at V and 7 bases at J, with 17 bases in the middle. CDR1 and CDR2 from the germline V gene are SGHTA and FQGNSA. The CDR3 contains 14 residues. This CDR3 is CASSSGLYYNEQYF. CDR3 sequence (DNA): TGTGCCAGCAGCTCGGGACTGTACTACAATGAGCAGTACTTC.

The CDR3 DNA reads TGTGCCAGCCGCCCGCTAGCGGGAGGTTACGAGCAGTACTTC. Protein sequence: CASRPLAGGYEQYF. The chain is built from TRBV12-3 or TRBV12-4 and TRBJ2-7, with TRBD2 matching over 11 bases. After removal of 8 bases from V and 4 bases from J, the junction contained 7 bases not matched to a gene. The CDR3 is 14 amino acids.

In this sample, this clonotype turned up many times. The rearrangement links TRBV9 to TRBJ2-7; 12 positions agree with TRBD2. Germline-derived CDR1 and CDR2 are SGDLS and YYNGEE. The CDR3 contains 14 residues. Unmatched junction bases numbered 4, after V lost 4 bases and J lost 5 bases. The chain's CDR3 is CASSRTSGNDEQYF. CDR3 DNA sequence: TGTGCCAGCAGCCGGACTAGCGGGAACGACGAGCAGTACTTC.

The table lists this clonotype with a few counts. The chain employs TRBV6-1 and TRBJ1-5; D is undetermined. Germline values: CDR1 MNHNS, CDR2 SASEGT. Trimming pared 3 bases from V and 6 bases from J, leaving 12 bases between. This CDR3 is 14 amino acids long. The CDR3 region is CASSEPGSSQPQHF. The CDR3 DNA follows: TGTGCCAGCAGTGAGCCTGGGAGTTCTCAGCCCCAGCATTTT.

This clonotype was counted at least ten times. The chain couples TRBV7-9 to TRBJ1-1; TRBD1 matches 8 bases. Germline trimming cut 6 bases from V and 6 bases from J; bases unmatched to any gene: 9. Per germline, CDR1 SEHNR and CDR2 FQNEAQ (reference sequence). This CDR3 comprises 14 residues. CDR3 in amino acids: CASRARGQGSEAFF. CDR3 nucleotide sequence: TGTGCCAGCAGGGCAAGAGGACAGGGTTCTGAAGCTTTCTTT.

This chain joins TRBV2 and TRBJ2-6; D may match TRBD1 or TRBD2 (5 bases each). V was cut by 2 bases and J by 3 bases, with 14 bases left in between. The CDR3 contains 17 residues. Germline V CDR1 and CDR2: SNHLY, FYNNEI. The CDR3 region has the DNA TGTGCCAGCAGTGAATCGGGGACGGTCGGTGGGGCCAACGTCCTGACTTTC. Its protein product is CASSESGTVGGANVLTF.

As regards this clonotype: At one end the junction does not follow the germline gene, possibly because of a read error. The chain joins TRBV12-3 or TRBV12-4 to TRBJ1-1; D unclear. The CDR3 covers 11 residues. The CDR3 sequence: CASGLSPEAFF. CDR3 sequence (DNA): TGTGCCAGCGGTTTAAGCCCTGAAGCTTTCTTT.

The sample holds many counts of this clonotype. The rearrangement joins TRBV7-8 to TRBJ2-5; possibly TRBD1 for D (7 bases). Germline CDR1 and CDR2: SGHVS and FQNEAQ. The V and J ends lost 7 bases and 5 bases respectively, with 29 bases between them. The CDR3 has 18 residues. The CDR3 is CASTRERWRGQSLETQYF. The CDR3, as DNA: TGTGCCAGCACACGGGAACGGTGGAGGGGGCAGTCCCTCGAGACCCAGTACTTC.

The V call is TRBV13, the J call TRBJ1-1; 11 bases fit TRBD1. The CDR3 loop spans 14 amino acids. The ends lost 4 bases at V and 6 bases at J; junction bases unmatched: 4. The V gene's germline CDR1 is PRHDT and CDR2 FYEKMQ (reference sequence). CDR3 amino acids: CASSSGTGGSEAFF. DNA for the CDR3: TGTGCCAGCAGCTCCGGGACAGGGGGATCTGAAGCTTTCTTT.